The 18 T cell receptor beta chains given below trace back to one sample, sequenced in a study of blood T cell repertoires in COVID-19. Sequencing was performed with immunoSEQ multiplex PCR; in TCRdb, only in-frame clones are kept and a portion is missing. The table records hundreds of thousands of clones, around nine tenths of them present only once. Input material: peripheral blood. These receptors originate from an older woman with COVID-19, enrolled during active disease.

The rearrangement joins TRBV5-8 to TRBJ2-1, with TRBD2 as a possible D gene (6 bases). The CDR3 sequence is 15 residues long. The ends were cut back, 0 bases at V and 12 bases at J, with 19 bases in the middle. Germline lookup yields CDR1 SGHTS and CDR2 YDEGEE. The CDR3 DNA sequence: TGTGCCAGCAGCTTGGGTTGGCGCGGGGATGGGGTGCAGTTCTTC. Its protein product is CASSLGWRGDGVQFF.

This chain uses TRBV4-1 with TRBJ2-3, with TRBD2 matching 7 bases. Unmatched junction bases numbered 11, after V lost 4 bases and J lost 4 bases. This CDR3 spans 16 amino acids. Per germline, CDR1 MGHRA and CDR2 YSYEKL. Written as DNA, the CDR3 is TGCGCCAGCAGCCCACTGTTGAGGGGAGGGTCAGATACGCAGTATTTT. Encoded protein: CASSPLLRGGSDTQYF.

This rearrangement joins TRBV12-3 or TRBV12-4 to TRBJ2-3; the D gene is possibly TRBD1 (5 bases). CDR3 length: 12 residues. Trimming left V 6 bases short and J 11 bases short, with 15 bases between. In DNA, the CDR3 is TGTGCCAGCAGCTCCGGAACAGGCGAGCAGTATTTT. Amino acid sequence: CASSSGTGEQYF.

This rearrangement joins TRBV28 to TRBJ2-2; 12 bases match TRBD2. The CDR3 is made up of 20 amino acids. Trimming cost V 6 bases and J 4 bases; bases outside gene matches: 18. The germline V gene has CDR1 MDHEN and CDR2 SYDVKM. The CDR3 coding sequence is TGTGCCAGCAGCCCCCTTTTGGCTAGCGGGGGGGCGATCCCCACCGGGGAGCTGTTTTTT. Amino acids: CASSPLLASGGAIPTGELFF.

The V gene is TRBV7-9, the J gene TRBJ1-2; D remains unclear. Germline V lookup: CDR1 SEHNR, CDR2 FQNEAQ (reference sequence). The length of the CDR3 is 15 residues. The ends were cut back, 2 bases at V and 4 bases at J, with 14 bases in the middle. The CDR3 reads CASSLLVAGPYGYTF. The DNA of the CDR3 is TGTGCCAGCAGCTTACTAGTGGCCGGCCCCTATGGCTACACCTTC.

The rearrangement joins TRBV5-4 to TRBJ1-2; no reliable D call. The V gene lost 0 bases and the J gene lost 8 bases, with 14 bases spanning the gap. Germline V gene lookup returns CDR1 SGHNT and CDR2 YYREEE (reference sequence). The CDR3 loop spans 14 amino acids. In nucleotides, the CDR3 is TGTGCCAGCAGCTTGGCAGGCTCTGCGGGAGGCTACACCTTC. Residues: CASSLAGSAGGYTF.

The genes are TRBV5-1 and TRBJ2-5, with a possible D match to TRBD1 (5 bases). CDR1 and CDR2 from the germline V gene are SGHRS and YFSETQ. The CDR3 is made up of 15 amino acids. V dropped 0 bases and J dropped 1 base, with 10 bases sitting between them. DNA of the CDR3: TGCGCCAGCAGCTTGGGACAGATTACCCAAGAGACCCAGTACTTC. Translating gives CASSLGQITQETQYF.

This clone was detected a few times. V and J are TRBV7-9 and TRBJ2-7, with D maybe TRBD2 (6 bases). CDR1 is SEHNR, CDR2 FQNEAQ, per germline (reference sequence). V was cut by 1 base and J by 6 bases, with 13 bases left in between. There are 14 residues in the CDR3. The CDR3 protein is CASSLGGEEGEQYF. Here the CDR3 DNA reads TGTGCCAGCAGCTTAGGAGGGGAGGAAGGCGAGCAGTACTTC.

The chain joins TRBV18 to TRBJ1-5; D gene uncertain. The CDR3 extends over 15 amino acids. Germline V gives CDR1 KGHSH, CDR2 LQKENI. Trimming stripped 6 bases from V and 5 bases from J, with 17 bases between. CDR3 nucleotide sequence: TGTGCCAGCTCTCCGACTCTAGACGGGGATCAGCCCCAGCATTTT. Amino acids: CASSPTLDGDQPQHF.

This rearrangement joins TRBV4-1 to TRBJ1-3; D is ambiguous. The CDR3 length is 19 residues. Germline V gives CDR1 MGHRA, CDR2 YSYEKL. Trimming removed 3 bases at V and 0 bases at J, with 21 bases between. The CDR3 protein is CASSQTRFGAPDSGNTIYF. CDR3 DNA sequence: TGCGCCAGCAGCCAGACCCGATTTGGAGCTCCGGACTCTGGAAACACCATATATTTT.

CDR3 residues: CASSDSGGTSGTQYF. CDR3 bases: TGTGCCAGCAGTGACAGCGGGGGGACCTCCGGTACGCAGTATTTT. This chain uses TRBV2 with TRBJ2-3; 9 bases map to TRBD2. Germline V gene data show CDR1 as SNHLY and CDR2 as FYNNEI. V lost 3 bases, J lost 8 bases, and 9 bases stayed unmatched. The CDR3 loop spans 15 amino acids.

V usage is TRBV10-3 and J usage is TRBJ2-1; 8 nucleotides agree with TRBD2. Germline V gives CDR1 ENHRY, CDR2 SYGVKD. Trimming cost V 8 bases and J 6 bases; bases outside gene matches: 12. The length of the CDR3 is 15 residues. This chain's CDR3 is CAIPGSGGPGNEQFF. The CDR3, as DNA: TGTGCCATCCCGGGCAGCGGGGGACCCGGCAATGAGCAGTTCTTC.

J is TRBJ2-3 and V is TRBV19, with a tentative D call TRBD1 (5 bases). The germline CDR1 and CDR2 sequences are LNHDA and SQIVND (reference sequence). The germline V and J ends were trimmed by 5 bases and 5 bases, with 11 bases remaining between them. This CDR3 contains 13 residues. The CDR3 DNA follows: TGTGCCAGTAGTGCGCGTCAGGGAGATACGCAGTATTTT. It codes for CASSARQGDTQYF.

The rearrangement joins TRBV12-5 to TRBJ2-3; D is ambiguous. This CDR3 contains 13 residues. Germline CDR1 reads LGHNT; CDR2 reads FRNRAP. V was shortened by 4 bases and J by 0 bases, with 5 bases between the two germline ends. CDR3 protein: CASGSPSTDTQYF. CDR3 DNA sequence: TGTGCTAGTGGTTCCCCGAGCACAGATACGCAGTATTTT.

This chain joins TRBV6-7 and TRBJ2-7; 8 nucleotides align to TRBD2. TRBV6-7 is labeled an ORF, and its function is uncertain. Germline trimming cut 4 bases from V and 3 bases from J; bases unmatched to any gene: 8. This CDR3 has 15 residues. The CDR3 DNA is TGTGCCAGCAGTTTAGTAGCGGGGATTTTCTACGAGCAGTACTTC. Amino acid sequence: CASSLVAGIFYEQYF.

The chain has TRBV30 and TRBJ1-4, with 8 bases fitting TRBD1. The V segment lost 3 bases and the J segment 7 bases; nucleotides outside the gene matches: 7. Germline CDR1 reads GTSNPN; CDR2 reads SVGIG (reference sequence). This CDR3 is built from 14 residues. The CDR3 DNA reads TGTGCCTGGAGGCCGACAGGGGAAGTTGAAAAACTGTTTTTT. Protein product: CAWRPTGEVEKLFF.

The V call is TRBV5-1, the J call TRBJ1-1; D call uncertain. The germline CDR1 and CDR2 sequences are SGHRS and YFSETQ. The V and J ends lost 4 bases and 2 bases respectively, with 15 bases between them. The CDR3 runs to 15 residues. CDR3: CASSLMTAGNTEAFF. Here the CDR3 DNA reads TGCGCCAGCAGCCTAATGACGGCGGGTAACACTGAAGCTTTCTTT.

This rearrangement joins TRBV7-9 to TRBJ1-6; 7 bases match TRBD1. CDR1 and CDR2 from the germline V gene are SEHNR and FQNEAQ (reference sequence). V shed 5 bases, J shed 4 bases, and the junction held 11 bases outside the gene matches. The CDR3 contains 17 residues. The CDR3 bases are TGTGCCAGCAGCCGAGAGTTAGGGACAGCTTATAATTCACCCCTCCACTTT. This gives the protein CASSRELGTAYNSPLHF.